The next 15 T cell receptor beta chains were all read from a single sample in a study of blood T cell repertoires in COVID-19. The table came from immunoSEQ multiplex PCR; TCRdb's copy has only in-frame clones and leaves some out. The sample lists a few hundred thousand clones, 80% to 90% occurring once. Material: PBMCs or T cells enriched from blood (not recorded which). All receptors derive from a young man who had recovered from COVID-19.

This chain connects TRBV7-6 to TRBJ2-3; unclear D gene. V dropped 1 base and J dropped 6 bases, with 8 bases sitting between them. The CDR3 spans 13 residues. Germline loops: CDR1 SGHVS, CDR2 FNYEAQ. This chain's CDR3 is CASSLGPRDTQYF. The CDR3, as DNA: TGTGCCAGCAGCTTAGGCCCCCGGGATACGCAGTATTTT.

The CDR3 reads CSVTGNTEAFF. The CDR3 nucleotides read TGCAGCGTTACGGGGAACACTGAAGCTTTCTTT. The J gene is TRBJ1-1, the V gene TRBV29-1; D call uncertain. V was trimmed by 5 bases and J by 1 base, leaving 5 bases between them. CDR3 length: 11 amino acids. From germline, CDR1 is SQVTM and CDR2 ANQGSEA. Filled out from reference TRBV29-1 and TRBJ1-1, the complete variable domain reads SAVISQKPSRDICQRGTSLTIQCQVDSQVTMMFWYRQQPGQSLTLIATANQGSEATYESGFVIDKFPISRPNLTFSTLTVSNMSPEDSSIYLCSVTGNTEAFFGQGTRLTVV.

The J gene is TRBJ1-1, the V gene TRBV27; no reliable D call. The CDR3 spans 15 residues. V dropped 6 bases and J dropped 3 bases, with 17 bases sitting between them. Per germline, CDR1 MNHEY and CDR2 SMNVEV (reference sequence). CDR3 DNA: TGTGCCAGCAGATGGTACGAAACCCCAGACACTGAAGCTTTCTTT. Amino acids: CASRWYETPDTEAFF.

The chain links TRBV5-1 to TRBJ2-3, with D unresolved. Deletions cut 1 base from V and 4 bases from J, with 16 bases between. Germline loops: CDR1 SGHRS, CDR2 YFSETQ. The CDR3 is made up of 16 amino acids. CDR3 protein: CASSLSRAIRSDTQYF. The DNA for the CDR3 is TGCGCCAGCAGCTTGTCCCGAGCTATCCGATCAGATACGCAGTATTTT. The whole variable domain, filled in from reference TRBV5-1 and TRBJ2-3, reads KAGVTQTPRYLIKTRGQQVTLSCSPISGHRSVSWYQQTPGQGLQFLFEYFSETQRNKGNFPGRFSGRQFSNSRSEMNVSTLELGDSALYLCASSLSRAIRSDTQYFGPGTRLTVL.

The rearrangement links TRBV18 to TRBJ1-5; no clear D. The CDR3 is 15 amino acids. The germline V gene encodes CDR1 KGHSH and CDR2 LQKENI. V was shortened by 2 bases and J by 0 bases, with 8 bases between the two germline ends. The CDR3 here is CASSPSVNSNQPQHF. The CDR3 DNA sequence: TGTGCCAGCTCACCATCGGTGAATAGCAATCAGCCCCAGCATTTT.

The rearrangement uses TRBV7-6 and TRBJ2-1, with TRBD2 matching 10 bases. Trimming removed 0 bases from V and 3 bases from J; junction bases left unmatched: 5. Germline-derived CDR1 and CDR2 are SGHVS and FNYEAQ. The CDR3 totals 17 residues. The CDR3 sequence: CASSLALSGGVYNEQFF. The CDR3 DNA is TGTGCCAGCAGCTTAGCCTTAAGCGGGGGGGTCTACAATGAGCAGTTCTTC.

This clone was recorded only once. This chain joins TRBV5-1 and TRBJ2-2, with D maybe TRBD2 (7 bases). Trimming removed 1 base at V and 4 bases at J, with 11 bases between. This CDR3 has 15 residues. Per the germline V gene, CDR1 is SGHRS and CDR2 is YFSETQ. In DNA, the CDR3 is TGCGCCAGCAGCTTGTTCGGGGGGCCCACCGGGGAGCTGTTTTTT. Translated: CASSLFGGPTGELFF.

This clone occurred a few times. J is TRBJ2-7 and V is TRBV9, with 10 bases identical to TRBD2. The germline V gene has CDR1 SGDLS and CDR2 YYNGEE. This CDR3 comprises 16 residues. Trimming removed 4 bases from V and 3 bases from J; junction bases left unmatched: 10. Here the CDR3 DNA reads TGTGCCAGCAGCCCCAATCCTAGCGGGGGCTTCTACGAGCAGTACTTC. Translating gives CASSPNPSGGFYEQYF.

V is TRBV19 and J is TRBJ1-5; the D is unclear. Deletions cut 10 bases from V and 2 bases from J, with 15 bases between. This CDR3 region has 14 residues. From germline, CDR1 is LNHDA and CDR2 SQIVND (reference sequence). CDR3: CATHPGSGNQPQHF. In DNA form, the CDR3 reads TGTGCCACCCACCCGGGATCCGGCAATCAGCCCCAGCATTTT.

V usage is TRBV11-2 and J usage is TRBJ2-6; TRBD2 agrees at 7 bases. CDR1 is SGHAT and CDR2 is FQNNGV in the germline V gene. The ends lost 3 bases at V and 0 bases at J; junction bases unmatched: 8. The length of the CDR3 is 18 residues. The CDR3 bases are TGTGCCAGCAGCTTGGGGAGGGGACGGGCCTCTGGGGCCAACGTCCTGACTTTC. This translates into CASSLGRGRASGANVLTF.

The chain recombines TRBV18 with TRBJ1-5; D might be TRBD1 (5 bases). The CDR3 has 16 residues. Germline loops: CDR1 KGHSH, CDR2 LQKENI. V lost 3 bases to trimming and J lost 2 bases, with 14 bases between them. CDR3 amino acids: CASSPGSRVGNQPQHF. The CDR3 coding sequence is TGTGCCAGCTCACCCGGCTCCAGGGTTGGCAATCAGCCCCAGCATTTT.

This rearrangement joins TRBV19 to TRBJ2-6; D is unresolved. The V gene lost 3 bases and the J gene lost 0 bases, with 9 bases spanning the gap. This CDR3 contains 16 residues. CDR1 is LNHDA and CDR2 is SQIVND in the germline V gene (reference sequence). The CDR3 reads CASSIRRSSGANVLTF. Written as DNA, the CDR3 is TGTGCCAGTAGTATCCGCCGGAGCTCTGGGGCCAACGTCCTGACTTTC.

This clone was counted once. The sample holds other DNA sequences that translate to the same CDR3. This chain uses TRBV24-1 with TRBJ2-7; no reliable D call. The CDR3 is made up of 11 amino acids. Trimming cost V 7 bases and J 3 bases, with 6 bases left between them. Looked up from germline, CDR1 is KGHDR and CDR2 is SFDVKD. The DNA for the CDR3 is TGTGCCACCAGCGACAACTACGAGCAGTACTTC. Translated, it gives CATSDNYEQYF.

The genes are TRBV27 and TRBJ1-6, with 10 bases that match TRBD1. This CDR3 comprises 15 residues. Trimming removed 5 bases from V and 7 bases from J; junction bases left unmatched: 5. Germline assignment: CDR1 MNHEY and CDR2 SMNVEV (reference sequence). The CDR3 sequence is CASSRQGARNSPLHF. The CDR3 DNA reads as TGTGCCAGCAGTCGACAGGGGGCAAGGAATTCACCCCTCCACTTT.

This rearrangement joins TRBV11-2 to TRBJ2-7, with 7 bases identical to TRBD1. This CDR3 region has 15 residues. The ends lost 1 base at V and 3 bases at J; junction bases unmatched: 6. CDR1 SGHAT and CDR2 FQNNGV come from the germline V gene. CDR3 region: CASSLGIGGFYEQYF. The CDR3 DNA sequence: TGTGCCAGCAGCTTAGGGATAGGGGGCTTCTACGAGCAGTACTTC.